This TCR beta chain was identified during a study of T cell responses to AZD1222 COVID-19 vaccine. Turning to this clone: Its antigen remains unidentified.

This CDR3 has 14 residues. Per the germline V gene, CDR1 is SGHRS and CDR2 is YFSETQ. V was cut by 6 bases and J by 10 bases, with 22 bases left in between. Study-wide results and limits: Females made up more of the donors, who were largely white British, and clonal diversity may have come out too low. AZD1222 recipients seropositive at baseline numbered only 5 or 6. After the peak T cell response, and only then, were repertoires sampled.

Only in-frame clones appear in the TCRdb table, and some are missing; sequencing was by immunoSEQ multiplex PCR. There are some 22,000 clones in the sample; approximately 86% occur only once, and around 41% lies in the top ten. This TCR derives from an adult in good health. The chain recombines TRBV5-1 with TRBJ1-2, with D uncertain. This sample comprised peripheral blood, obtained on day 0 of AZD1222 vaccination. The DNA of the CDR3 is TGCGCCAGCACCTGGATATTTACTTCCCCAAACTACACCTTC. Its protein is CASTWIFTSPNYTF.